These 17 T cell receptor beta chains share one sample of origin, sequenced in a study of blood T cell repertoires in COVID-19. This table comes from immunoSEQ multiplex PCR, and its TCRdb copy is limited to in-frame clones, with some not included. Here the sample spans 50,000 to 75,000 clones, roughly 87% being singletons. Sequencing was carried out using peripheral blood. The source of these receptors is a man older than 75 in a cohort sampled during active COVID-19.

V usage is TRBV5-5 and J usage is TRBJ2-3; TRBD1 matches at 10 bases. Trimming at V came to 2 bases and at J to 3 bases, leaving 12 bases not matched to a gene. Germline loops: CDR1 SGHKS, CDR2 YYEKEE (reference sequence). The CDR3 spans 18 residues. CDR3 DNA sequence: TGTGCCAGCAGCTTTAGTCCCGGGACAGGGGAGGTGACAGATACGCAGTATTTT. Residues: CASSFSPGTGEVTDTQYF. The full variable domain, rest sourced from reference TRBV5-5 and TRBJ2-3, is DAGVTQSPTHLIKTRGQQVTLRCSPISGHKSVSWYQQVLGQGPQFIFQYYEKEERGRGNFPDRFSARQFPNYSSELNVNALLLGDSALYLCASSFSPGTGEVTDTQYFGPGTRLTVL.

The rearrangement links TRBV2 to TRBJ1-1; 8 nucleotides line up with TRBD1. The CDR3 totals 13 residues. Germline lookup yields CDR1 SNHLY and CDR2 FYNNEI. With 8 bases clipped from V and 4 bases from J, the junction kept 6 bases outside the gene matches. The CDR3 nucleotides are TGTGCCAGCCGACAGGGGATGGGCACTGAAGCTTTCTTT. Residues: CASRQGMGTEAFF.

The CDR3 loop reads CASSQAGTPANYGYTF. CDR3 coding DNA: TGCGCCAGCAGCCAAGCTGGGACACCAGCTAACTATGGCTACACCTTC. The chain is built from TRBV4-3 and TRBJ1-2; maybe TRBD1 (6 bases). The CDR3 loop spans 16 amino acids. Deletions cut 1 base from V and 0 bases from J, with 12 bases between. The germline gives CDR1 LGHNA, CDR2 YSLEER.

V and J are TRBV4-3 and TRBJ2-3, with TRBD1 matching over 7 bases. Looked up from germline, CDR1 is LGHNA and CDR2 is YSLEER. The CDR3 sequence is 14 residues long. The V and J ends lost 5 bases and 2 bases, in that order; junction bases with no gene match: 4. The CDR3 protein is CASSSGQTTDTQYF. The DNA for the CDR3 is TGCGCCAGCAGCTCGGGACAGACCACAGATACGCAGTATTTT.

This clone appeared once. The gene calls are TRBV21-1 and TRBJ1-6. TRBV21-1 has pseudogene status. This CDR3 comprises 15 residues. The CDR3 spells CASSKVGLYNSPLHF. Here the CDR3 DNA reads TGTGCCAGCAGCAAAGTGGGACTCTATAATTCACCCCTCCACTTT.

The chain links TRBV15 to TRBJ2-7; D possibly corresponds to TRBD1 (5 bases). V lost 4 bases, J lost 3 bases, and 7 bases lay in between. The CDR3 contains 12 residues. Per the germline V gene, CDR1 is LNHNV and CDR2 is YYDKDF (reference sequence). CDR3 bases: TGTGCCACCAGCAAGACAGTCTACGAGCAGTACTTC. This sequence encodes CATSKTVYEQYF.

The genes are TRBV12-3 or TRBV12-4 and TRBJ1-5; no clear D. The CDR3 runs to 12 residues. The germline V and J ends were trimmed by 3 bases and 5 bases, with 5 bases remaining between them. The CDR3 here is CASSFSDQPQHF. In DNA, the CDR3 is TGTGCCAGCAGTTTTTCGGATCAGCCCCAGCATTTT.

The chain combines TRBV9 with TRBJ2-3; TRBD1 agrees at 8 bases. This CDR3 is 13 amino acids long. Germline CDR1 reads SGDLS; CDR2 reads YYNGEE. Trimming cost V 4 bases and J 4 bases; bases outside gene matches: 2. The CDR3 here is CASSLDRADTQYF. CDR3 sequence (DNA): TGTGCCAGCAGCTTGGACAGGGCAGATACGCAGTATTTT.

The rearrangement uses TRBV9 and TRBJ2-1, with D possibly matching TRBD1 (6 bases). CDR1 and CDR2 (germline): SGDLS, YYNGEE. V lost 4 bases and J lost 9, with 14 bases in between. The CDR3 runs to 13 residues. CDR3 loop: CASSPETGSEQFF. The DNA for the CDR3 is TGTGCCAGCAGCCCTGAAACAGGGTCTGAGCAGTTCTTC.

This chain's CDR3 is CASSIASGRAGETQYF. The DNA for the CDR3 is TGCGCCAGCAGCATAGCTAGCGGGAGGGCGGGAGAGACCCAGTACTTC. The chain couples TRBV5-1 to TRBJ2-5, with TRBD2 matching over 12 bases. The CDR3 is 16 residues long. With V trimmed by 4 bases and J by 4 bases, 8 bases remained unmatched. Per the germline V gene, CDR1 is SGHRS and CDR2 is YFSETQ.

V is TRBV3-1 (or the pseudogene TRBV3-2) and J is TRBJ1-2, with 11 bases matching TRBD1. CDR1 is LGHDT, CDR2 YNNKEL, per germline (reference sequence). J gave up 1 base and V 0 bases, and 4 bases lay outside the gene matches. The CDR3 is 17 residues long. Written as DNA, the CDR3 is TGTGCCAGCAGCCAAGATCTTGGGACAGGGGGTAACTATGGCTACACCTTC. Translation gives CASSQDLGTGGNYGYTF.

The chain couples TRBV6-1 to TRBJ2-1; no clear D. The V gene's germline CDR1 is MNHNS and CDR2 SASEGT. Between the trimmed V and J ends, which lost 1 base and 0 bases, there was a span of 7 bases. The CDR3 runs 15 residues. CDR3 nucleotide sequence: TGTGCCAGCAGTGAAGTTAGGAGCTCCTACAATGAGCAGTTCTTC. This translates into CASSEVRSSYNEQFF.

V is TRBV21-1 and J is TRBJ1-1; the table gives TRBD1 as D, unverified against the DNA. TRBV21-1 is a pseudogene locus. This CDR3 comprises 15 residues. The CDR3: CASSGDRGFGTEAFF. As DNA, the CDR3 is TGTGCCAGCAGCGGAGACAGGGGGTTTGGCACTGAAGCTTTCTTT.

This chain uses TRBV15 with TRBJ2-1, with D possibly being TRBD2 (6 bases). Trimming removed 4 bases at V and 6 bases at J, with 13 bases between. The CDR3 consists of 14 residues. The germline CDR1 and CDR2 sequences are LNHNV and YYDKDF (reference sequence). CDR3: CATSTTSSVNEQFF. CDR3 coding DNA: TGTGCCACCAGCACGACTAGTTCGGTCAATGAGCAGTTCTTC.

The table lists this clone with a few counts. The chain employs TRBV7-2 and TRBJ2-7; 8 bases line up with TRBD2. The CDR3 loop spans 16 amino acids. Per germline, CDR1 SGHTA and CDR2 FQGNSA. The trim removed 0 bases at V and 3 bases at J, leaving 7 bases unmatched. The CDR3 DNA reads TGTGCCAGCAGCTTAGCGATAACTAGCGGACGCTACGAGCAGTACTTC. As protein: CASSLAITSGRYEQYF.

CDR3 sequence (DNA): TGTGCCTGGAGTGAAGGAGTACCTAATTCACCCCTCCACTTT. It translates to CAWSEGVPNSPLHF. The J gene is TRBJ1-6, the V gene TRBV30; D unresolved. The V gene's germline CDR1 is GTSNPN and CDR2 SVGIG (reference sequence). The CDR3 extends over 14 amino acids. V was clipped by 1 base and J by 6 bases, with 10 bases between them.

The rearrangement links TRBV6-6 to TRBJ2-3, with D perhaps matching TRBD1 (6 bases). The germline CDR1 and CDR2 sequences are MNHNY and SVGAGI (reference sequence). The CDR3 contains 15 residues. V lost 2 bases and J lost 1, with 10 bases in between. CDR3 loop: CASSYPGVGTDTQYF. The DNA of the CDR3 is TGTGCCAGCAGTTACCCAGGGGTGGGCACAGATACGCAGTATTTT.